The next 26 T cell receptor beta chains were all read from a single sample in a study of response to subunit inactivated influenza vaccine. TCRdb recomputed calls from the RT-PCR reads with MiXCR, one row per CDR3 protein. This table holds some 480,000 distinct CDR3 sequences, approximately 11% found once. This specimen was PBMCs from blood, taken about 6 weeks after vaccination. The receptors were sampled from a man aged 45-60 years who received an inactivated influenza vaccine.

This clonotype appeared a few times. The genes are TRBV6-5 and TRBJ2-5, with D perhaps matching TRBD1 (5 bases). Germline CDR1 is MNHEY and CDR2 is SVGAGI. Trimming pared 0 bases from V and 5 bases from J, leaving 13 bases between. This CDR3 is built from 15 residues. CDR3 amino acids: CASSYSPQGFETQYF. The CDR3 DNA follows: TGTGCCAGCAGTTACTCCCCCCAGGGATTCGAGACCCAGTACTTC.

The chain combines TRBV5-6 with TRBJ2-2; D gene unclear. Germline V gene sequence: CDR1 SGHDT, CDR2 YYEEEE. Between the trimmed V and J ends, which lost 1 base and 3 bases, there was a span of 7 bases. The length of the CDR3 is 14 residues. The chain's CDR3 is CASSLSGHTGELFF. Written as DNA, the CDR3 is TGTGCCAGCAGCTTGTCCGGTCACACCGGGGAGCTGTTTTTT.

The genes are TRBV28 and TRBJ2-1; the match to TRBD2 covers 7 bases. CDR1 is MDHEN, CDR2 SYDVKM, per germline. CDR3 length: 16 amino acids. V was pared by 6 bases and J by 6 bases, with 14 bases of the junction left unmatched. The CDR3 is CASSLPDSGLRNEQFF. CDR3 sequence (DNA): TGTGCCAGCAGCCTCCCTGATAGCGGGTTGCGCAATGAGCAGTTCTTC. The full variable domain, in which reference TRBV28 and TRBJ2-1 provide the parts outside the CDR3, is DVKVTQSSRYLVKRTGEKVFLECVQDMDHENMFWYRQDPGLGLRLIYFSYDVKMKEKGDIPEGYSVSREKKERFSLILESASTNQTSMYLCASSLPDSGLRNEQFFGPGTRLTVL.

This clonotype showed up many times. The J gene is TRBJ1-1, the V gene TRBV5-1; D not certain. The CDR3 runs to 14 residues. Per the germline V gene, CDR1 is SGHRS and CDR2 is YFSETQ. Trimming shortened V by 5 bases and J by 1 base, and 12 bases separated the two germline ends. The CDR3: CASRVSRGNTEAFF. The DNA of the CDR3 is TGCGCCAGCAGGGTGAGTCGAGGGAACACTGAAGCTTTCTTT.

This clonotype appeared many times. The rearrangement links TRBV15 to TRBJ2-7; D gene ambiguous. Germline CDR1 reads LNHNV; CDR2 reads YYDKDF (reference sequence). This CDR3 spans 12 amino acids. Trimming removed 5 bases from V and 4 bases from J, with 9 bases in between. CDR3 nucleotide sequence: TGTGCCACCAGCCTGGATGCTTACGAGCAGTACTTC. It specifies CATSLDAYEQYF.

This clonotype was counted between two and nine times. The chain recombines TRBV6-1 with TRBJ2-5; 7 bases agree with TRBD1. The V and J ends lost 6 bases and 2 bases, in that order; junction bases with no gene match: 6. The CDR3 is 14 residues long. Germline CDR1 and CDR2: MNHNS and SASEGT. CDR3 sequence reads: CASSRRDSQETQYF. The CDR3 DNA follows: TGTGCCAGCAGCCGTCGGGACAGTCAAGAGACCCAGTACTTC.

The rearrangement links TRBV20-1 to TRBJ2-7; TRBD1 agrees at 10 bases. Germline trimming cut 3 bases from V and 3 bases from J; bases unmatched to any gene: 2. There are 13 residues in the CDR3. Germline V gene data show CDR1 as DFQATT and CDR2 as SNEGSKA (reference sequence). This CDR3 reads CSARTGGFYEQYF. The CDR3 DNA follows: TGCAGTGCTAGGACAGGGGGCTTCTACGAGCAGTACTTC.

This clonotype has just a few counts. This rearrangement joins TRBV5-1 to TRBJ2-2; D not resolved. V was trimmed by 2 bases and J by 6 bases, leaving 8 bases between them. CDR1 and CDR2 from the germline V gene are SGHRS and YFSETQ. The CDR3 runs to 13 residues. CDR3 sequence (DNA): TGCGCCAGCAGCTTCAAATCGTCCGGGGAGCTGTTTTTT. It specifies CASSFKSSGELFF.

This clonotype was recorded at least ten times. The rearrangement joins TRBV7-2 to TRBJ2-7; D gene unclear. This CDR3 contains 13 residues. V was cut by 0 bases and J by 3 bases, with 6 bases left in between. The germline V gene encodes CDR1 SGHTA and CDR2 FQGNSA. CDR3: CASSLARNYEQYF. In DNA form, the CDR3 reads TGTGCCAGCAGCTTAGCGAGGAACTACGAGCAGTACTTC.

Details on this clonotype: This may stem from a read error, because a much larger clone lies one nucleotide away. The CDR3 DNA is TGCAGCGTTGACGGGAACTTCGAGCAGTACTTC. Amino acids: CSVDGNFEQYF. The V call is TRBV29-1, the J call TRBJ2-7; TRBD2 is a possible D gene (5 bases). CDR3 length: 11 residues. V lost 3 bases to trimming and J lost 6 bases, with 9 bases between them. The V gene's germline CDR1 is SQVTM and CDR2 ANQGSEA.

This clonotype was seen repeatedly, ten times or more. This rearrangement joins TRBV7-2 to TRBJ2-7; the match to TRBD2 covers 11 bases. CDR1 and CDR2 from the germline V gene are SGHTA and FQGNSA. The CDR3 length is 17 residues. J was trimmed by 5 bases and V by 5 bases; bases with no gene match: 14. CDR3 protein: CASSAWATSGSYHEQYF. CDR3 sequence (DNA): TGTGCCAGCAGCGCGTGGGCTACTAGCGGGAGTTACCACGAGCAGTACTTC. Full variable domain (missing parts from reference TRBV7-2 and TRBJ2-7): GAGVSQSPSNKVTEKGKDVELRCDPISGHTALYWYRQSLGQGLEFLIYFQGNSAPDKSGLPSDRFSAERTGGSVSTLTIQRTQQEDSAVYLCASSAWATSGSYHEQYFGPGTRLTVT.

J is TRBJ2-7 and V is TRBV5-1, with 7 positions matching TRBD2. The CDR3 is made up of 15 amino acids. The germline gives CDR1 SGHRS, CDR2 YFSETQ. V shed 4 bases and J 1 base; nucleotides not matched to a gene: 8. The DNA for the CDR3 is TGCGCCAGCAGCCCAACTGCTAGCGGATCCTACGAGCAGTACTTC. It codes for CASSPTASGSYEQYF. Together with reference TRBV5-1 and TRBJ2-7, the CDR3 gives the full variable domain: KAGVTQTPRYLIKTRGQQVTLSCSPISGHRSVSWYQQTPGQGLQFLFEYFSETQRNKGNFPGRFSGRQFSNSRSEMNVSTLELGDSALYLCASSPTASGSYEQYFGPGTRLTVT.

The chain couples TRBV20-1 to TRBJ2-2; the D is unclear. Germline CDR1 reads DFQATT; CDR2 reads SNEGSKA (reference sequence). The germline V and J ends were trimmed by 6 bases and 5 bases, with 16 bases remaining between them. The CDR3 runs 14 residues. CDR3 sequence: CSAWPPDSTGELFF. The DNA for the CDR3 is TGCAGTGCCTGGCCCCCGGATTCGACCGGGGAGCTGTTTTTT.

At least ten counts were recorded for this clonotype. The rearrangement joins TRBV7-2 to TRBJ1-1; possible D gene TRBD1, 5 bases. Trimming pared 4 bases from V and 4 bases from J, leaving 19 bases between. This CDR3 has 16 residues. Germline assignment: CDR1 SGHTA and CDR2 FQGNSA. CDR3 DNA sequence: TGTGCCAGCAGCTCCCTCAGGGTGGGGCCCGGCACTGAAGCTTTCTTT. Residues: CASSSLRVGPGTEAFF.

The chain uses TRBV15 and TRBJ2-7, with no clear D. Germline V gene sequence: CDR1 LNHNV, CDR2 YYDKDF (reference sequence). V shed 0 bases and J shed 4 bases, with 10 bases lying between them. CDR3 size: 14 residues. CDR3 sequence reads: CATSRDLLLYEQYF. CDR3 in DNA: TGTGCCACCAGCAGAGATTTACTTCTGTACGAGCAGTACTTC.

This clonotype was counted many times. The chain uses TRBV10-3 and TRBJ2-5; TRBD1 aligns across 9 bases. V lost 1 base, J lost 4 bases, and 13 bases stayed unmatched. Per the germline V gene, CDR1 is ENHRY and CDR2 is SYGVKD. The CDR3 sequence is 18 residues long. For the CDR3, the DNA is TGTGCCATCAGTGAGTTTTCGGCCTGGACAGGGGTATTAGAGACCCAGTACTTC. Its protein product is CAISEFSAWTGVLETQYF.

This clonotype was counted only a few times. The rearrangement uses TRBV4-3 and TRBJ1-4; D is undetermined. The CDR3 sequence is 13 residues long. Germline assignment: CDR1 LGHNA and CDR2 YSLEER. V was pared by 0 bases and J by 8 bases, with 7 bases between. CDR3 residues: CASSQDRTEKLFF. The DNA of the CDR3 is TGCGCCAGCAGCCAAGATCGCACCGAAAAACTGTTTTTT.

In this sample, this clonotype turned up a few times. This chain joins TRBV7-6 and TRBJ1-2, with 8 bases fitting TRBD1. Per germline, CDR1 SGHVS and CDR2 FNYEAQ. The V and J ends lost 0 bases and 7 bases, in that order; junction bases with no gene match: 1. CDR3 length: 13 amino acids. The DNA of the CDR3 is TGTGCCAGCAGCTTAGCGCAGGGGGCTGGCTACACCTTC. Its protein is CASSLAQGAGYTF.

This clonotype was detected many times. The chain has TRBV5-1 and TRBJ2-7, with 11 bases aligning to TRBD2. The CDR3 has 15 amino acids. Germline CDR1 is SGHRS and CDR2 is YFSETQ. V gave up 2 bases and J gave up 4 bases; unmatched junction bases: 5. The chain's CDR3 is CASSFTGTSGYEQYF. CDR3 sequence (DNA): TGCGCCAGCAGCTTTACCGGGACTAGCGGATACGAGCAGTACTTC.

This clonotype was detected many times. This chain uses TRBV12-3 or TRBV12-4 with TRBJ2-7; no firm D call. Trimming stripped 5 bases from V and 2 bases from J, with 10 bases between. The CDR3 has 13 amino acids. As DNA, the CDR3 is TGTGCCAGCAGTCTACTGATGACCTACGAGCAGTACTTC. It codes for CASSLLMTYEQYF.

The chain couples TRBV27 to TRBJ2-1, with D possibly matching TRBD2 (6 bases). The V end was cut by 5 bases, the J end by 6 bases, with 14 bases between. This CDR3 spans 14 amino acids. Per the germline V gene, CDR1 is MNHEY and CDR2 is SMNVEV (reference sequence). CDR3 nucleotides: TGTGCCAGCAGTACCCAGGGAGCGGGCAATGAGCAGTTCTTC. Its translation: CASSTQGAGNEQFF.

The chain links TRBV6-5 to TRBJ2-1; perhaps TRBD2 as D (5 bases). Deletions cut 2 bases from V and 2 bases from J, with 13 bases between. The CDR3 totals 16 residues. Per germline, CDR1 MNHEY and CDR2 SVGAGI. The CDR3 loop reads CASSYAGGKPYNEQFF. In nucleotides, the CDR3 is TGTGCCAGCAGTTACGCGGGTGGGAAACCCTACAATGAGCAGTTCTTC.

This clonotype appeared a few times. The chain combines TRBV11-2 with TRBJ2-1; 13 bases are a match to TRBD2. The CDR3 extends over 16 amino acids. With 5 bases clipped from V and 8 bases from J, the junction kept 9 bases outside the gene matches. CDR1 SGHAT and CDR2 FQNNGV come from the germline V gene. CDR3 sequence: CASSAATSGGAHEQFF. CDR3 in DNA: TGTGCCAGCAGCGCGGCCACTAGCGGGGGGGCGCATGAGCAGTTCTTC.

The chain recombines TRBV5-1 with TRBJ2-3, with D hard to call. CDR3 length: 17 residues. Germline V CDR1 and CDR2: SGHRS, YFSETQ. The ends were cut back, 2 bases at V and 1 base at J, with 17 bases in the middle. In DNA form, the CDR3 reads TGCGCCAGCAGCTTAGGCGACCTCCAAATTCGCACAGATACGCAGTATTTT. This gives the protein CASSLGDLQIRTDTQYF.

This clonotype was counted at least ten times. This sequence joins TRBV20-1 and TRBJ2-3; 10 positions match TRBD2. The germline V gene encodes CDR1 DFQATT and CDR2 SNEGSKA (reference sequence). This CDR3 region has 16 residues. The V and J ends lost 1 base and 3 bases, in that order; junction bases with no gene match: 7. The CDR3 is CSARGPSGGRTDTQYF. The CDR3 DNA is TGCAGTGCTAGAGGACCTAGCGGGGGACGTACAGATACGCAGTATTTT.

The rearrangement uses TRBV7-6 and TRBJ2-7, with D possibly TRBD1 on 5 matching bases. V was trimmed by 2 bases and J by 2 bases, leaving 10 bases between them. Germline V gene sequence: CDR1 SGHVS, CDR2 FNYEAQ. This CDR3 has 14 residues. As DNA, the CDR3 is TGTGCCAGCAGCTTAAGGGCAGGGACCTACGAGCAGTACTTC. It specifies CASSLRAGTYEQYF.